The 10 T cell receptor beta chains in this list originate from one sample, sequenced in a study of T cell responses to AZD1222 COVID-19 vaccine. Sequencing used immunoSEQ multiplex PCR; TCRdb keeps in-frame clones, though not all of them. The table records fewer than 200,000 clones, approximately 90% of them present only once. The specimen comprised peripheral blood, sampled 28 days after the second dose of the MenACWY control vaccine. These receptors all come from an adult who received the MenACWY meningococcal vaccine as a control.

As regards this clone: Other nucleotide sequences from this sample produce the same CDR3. CDR3 residues: CASSVYRGNTIYF. The DNA of the CDR3 is TGTGCCAGCAGTGTTTACAGGGGAAACACCATATATTTT. The rearrangement links TRBV2 to TRBJ1-3; a possible D gene is TRBD1 (5 bases). Trimming shortened V by 4 bases and J by 4 bases, and 8 bases separated the two germline ends. CDR3 length: 13 residues. Germline V CDR1 and CDR2: SNHLY, FYNNEI.

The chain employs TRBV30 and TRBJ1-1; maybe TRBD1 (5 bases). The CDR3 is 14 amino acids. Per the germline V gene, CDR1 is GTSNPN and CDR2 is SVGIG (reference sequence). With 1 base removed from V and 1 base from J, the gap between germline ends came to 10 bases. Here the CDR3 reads CAWSALTGNTEAFF. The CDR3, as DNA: TGTGCCTGGAGTGCCCTAACAGGGAACACTGAAGCTTTCTTT.

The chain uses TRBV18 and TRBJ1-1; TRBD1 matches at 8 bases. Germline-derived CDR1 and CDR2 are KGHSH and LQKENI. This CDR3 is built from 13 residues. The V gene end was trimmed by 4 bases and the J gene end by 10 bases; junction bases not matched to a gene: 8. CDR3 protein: CASSQGQAKIAFF. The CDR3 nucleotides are TGTGCCAGCTCACAGGGACAGGCCAAGATAGCTTTCTTT.

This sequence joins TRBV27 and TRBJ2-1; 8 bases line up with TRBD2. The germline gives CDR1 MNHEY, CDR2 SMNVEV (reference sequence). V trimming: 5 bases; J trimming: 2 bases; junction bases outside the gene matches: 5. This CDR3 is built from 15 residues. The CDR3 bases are TGTGCCAGCAGTGATGCGGGAGGCCCCTACAATGAGCAGTTCTTC. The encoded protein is CASSDAGGPYNEQFF.

The CDR3 loop is CASSPQRQRYTF. CDR3 nucleotide sequence: TGTGCCAGCAGCCCTCAACGGCAGAGATACACCTTC. The chain combines TRBV7-8 with TRBJ1-2; no reliable D call. The CDR3 sequence is 12 residues long. The ends were cut back, 5 bases at V and 11 bases at J, with 15 bases in the middle. CDR1 and CDR2 (germline): SGHVS, FQNEAQ. The entire variable domain, with the rest obtained from reference TRBV7-8 and TRBJ1-2, is as follows: GAGVSQSPRYKVAKRGQDVALRCDPISGHVSLFWYQQALGQGPEFLTYFQNEAQLDKSGLPSDRFFAERPEGSVSTLKIQRTQQEDSAVYLCASSPQRQRYTFGSGTRLTVV.

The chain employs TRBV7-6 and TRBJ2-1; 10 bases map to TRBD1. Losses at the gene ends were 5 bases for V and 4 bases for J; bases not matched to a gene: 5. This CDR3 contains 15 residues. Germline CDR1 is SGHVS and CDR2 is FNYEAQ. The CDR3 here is CASSLGDRGYNEQFF. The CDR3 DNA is TGTGCCAGCAGCCTCGGGGACAGGGGATACAATGAGCAGTTCTTC.

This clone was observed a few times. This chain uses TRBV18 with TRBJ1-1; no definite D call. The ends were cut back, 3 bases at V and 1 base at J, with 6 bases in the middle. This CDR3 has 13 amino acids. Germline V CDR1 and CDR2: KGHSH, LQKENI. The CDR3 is CASSPTSNTEAFF. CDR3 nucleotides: TGTGCCAGCTCACCCACATCGAACACTGAAGCTTTCTTT.

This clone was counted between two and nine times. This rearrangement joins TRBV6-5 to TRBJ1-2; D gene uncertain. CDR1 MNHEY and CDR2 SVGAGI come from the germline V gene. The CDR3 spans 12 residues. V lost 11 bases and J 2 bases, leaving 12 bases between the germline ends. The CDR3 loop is CAGKVGNYGYTF. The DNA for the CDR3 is TGTGCCGGCAAGGTTGGAAACTATGGCTACACCTTC.

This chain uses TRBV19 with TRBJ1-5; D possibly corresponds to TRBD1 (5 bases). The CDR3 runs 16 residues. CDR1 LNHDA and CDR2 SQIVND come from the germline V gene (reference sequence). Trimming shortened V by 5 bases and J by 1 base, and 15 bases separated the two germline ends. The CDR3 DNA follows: TGTGCCAGTAGTTCAGGGCCCGCTGTGAGCAATCAGCCCCAGCATTTT. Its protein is CASSSGPAVSNQPQHF. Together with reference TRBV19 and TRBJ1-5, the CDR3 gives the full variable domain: DGGITQSPKYLFRKEGQNVTLSCEQNLNHDAMYWYRQDPGQGLRLIYYSQIVNDFQKGDIAEGYSVSREKKESFPLTVTSAQKNPTAFYLCASSSGPAVSNQPQHFGDGTRLSIL.

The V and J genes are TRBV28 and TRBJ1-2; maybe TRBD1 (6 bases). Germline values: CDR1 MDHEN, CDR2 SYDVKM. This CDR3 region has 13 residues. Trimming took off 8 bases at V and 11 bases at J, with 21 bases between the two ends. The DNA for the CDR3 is TGTGCCAGCGGTAGGGCAGGGGTATTGAGATACACCTTC. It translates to CASGRAGVLRYTF.